The 10 T cell receptor beta chains presented below share a single source sample, sequenced in a study of blood T cell repertoires in COVID-19. The table came from immunoSEQ multiplex PCR; TCRdb's copy has only in-frame clones and leaves some out. The data show about 220,000 clones, approximately 85% seen once. Sample: peripheral blood. These receptors all stem from a woman aged 65 to 85 with COVID-19, enrolled during active disease.

The CDR3 bases are TGTGCCAGCAGTAGCGGGGGGCCGACCGGGGAGCTGTTTTTT. Amino acid sequence: CASSSGGPTGELFF. The chain has TRBV27 and TRBJ2-2; 9 bases are a match to TRBD2. Germline lookup yields CDR1 MNHEY and CDR2 SMNVEV (reference sequence). The CDR3 consists of 14 residues. V lost 5 bases and J lost 5; bases outside the gene matches: 3.

The gene calls are TRBV5-5 and TRBJ1-1; 7 bases align to TRBD1. CDR3 size: 17 residues. J lost 2 bases, V lost 1 base, and 11 bases had no gene match. CDR1 SGHKS and CDR2 YYEKEE come from the germline V gene (reference sequence). CDR3 coding DNA: TGTGCCAGCAGCTTGATACAGGGGCGGGATGTTAACACTGAAGCTTTCTTT. Encoded protein: CASSLIQGRDVNTEAFF.

V usage is TRBV6-5 and J usage is TRBJ1-3; TRBD1 matches 7 bases. This CDR3 comprises 14 residues. V shed 6 bases and J 0 bases; nucleotides not matched to a gene: 2. Germline CDR1 reads MNHEY; CDR2 reads SVGAGI. The CDR3 here is CASRRDSSGNTIYF. The CDR3 region has the DNA TGTGCCAGCAGGAGGGACAGCTCTGGAAACACCATATATTTT.

The chain recombines TRBV7-9 with TRBJ2-7; no reliable D call. V lost 0 bases and J 2 bases, leaving 2 bases between the germline ends. Germline assignment: CDR1 SEHNR and CDR2 FQNEAQ (reference sequence). The CDR3 totals 12 residues. In DNA, the CDR3 is TGTGCCAGCAGCTTAGCCACCTACGAGCAGTACTTC. It specifies CASSLATYEQYF.

The table lists this clone with a few counts. The rearrangement links TRBV7-6 to TRBJ1-3, with D tentatively TRBD1 (5 bases). CDR3 length: 17 residues. Per germline, CDR1 SGHVS and CDR2 FNYEAQ. Trimming removed 5 bases at V and 0 bases at J, with 17 bases between. CDR3 bases: TGTGCCAGCAGCCCCAGCGTTCGGGGGTTCTCTGGAAACACCATATATTTT. It translates to CASSPSVRGFSGNTIYF.

The chain combines TRBV7-8 with TRBJ1-2; unclear D gene. Germline V gives CDR1 SGHVS, CDR2 FQNEAQ. This CDR3 is 14 amino acids long. V lost 5 bases to trimming and J lost 8 bases, with 18 bases between them. The CDR3 loop is CASSGGSPGPGYTF. The DNA of the CDR3 is TGTGCCAGCAGCGGTGGGAGTCCCGGGCCCGGCTACACCTTC.

V gene TRBV18 combines with J gene TRBJ1-1; D is uncertain. Looked up from germline, CDR1 is KGHSH and CDR2 is LQKENI. V was trimmed by 4 bases and J by 5 bases, leaving 8 bases between them. The CDR3 loop spans 12 amino acids. For the CDR3, the DNA is TGTGCCAGCTCACTCGGGGTTACTGAAGCTTTCTTT. Translating it yields CASSLGVTEAFF.

The rearrangement links TRBV29-1 to TRBJ1-1, with a possible D match to TRBD1 (6 bases). CDR1 and CDR2 (germline): SQVTM, ANQGSEA. The CDR3 has 14 residues. V was clipped by 2 bases and J by 7 bases, with 17 bases between them. CDR3 DNA: TGCAGCGTTGAATTTGGAAGGGGGATAGGTGAAGCTTTCTTT. Protein sequence: CSVEFGRGIGEAFF.

This chain connects TRBV19 to TRBJ1-2, with 7 bases fitting TRBD1. Trimming cost V 3 bases and J 4 bases; bases outside gene matches: 2. Germline CDR1 is LNHDA and CDR2 is SQIVND (reference sequence). The CDR3 contains 13 residues. Here the CDR3 reads CASSIRQGYGYTF. The CDR3 region has the DNA TGTGCCAGTAGTATTCGACAGGGCTATGGCTACACCTTC.

The chain is built from TRBV12-5 and TRBJ1-1; 7 bases map to TRBD1. J lost 4 bases, V lost 4 bases, and 3 bases had no gene match. The germline V gene has CDR1 LGHNT and CDR2 FRNRAP. CDR3 length equals 13 residues. Here the CDR3 reads CASGWDSGTEAFF. The CDR3 nucleotides read TGTGCTAGTGGTTGGGACAGTGGCACTGAAGCTTTCTTT.